This passage covers 8 T cell receptor beta chains from one sample sequenced in a study of glioma-infiltrating T cells after dendritic cell vaccination. Libraries were prepared by immunoSEQ multiplex PCR; TCRdb keeps only in-frame clonotypes and omits some of them. Counted here are roughly 52,000 clones, roughly 87% occurring once; the ten biggest clones make up approximately 10%. The sequences come from blood, collected before dendritic cell vaccination. Receptor source: a human donor with glioblastoma.

This sequence joins TRBV6-5 and TRBJ2-7; D is unresolved. Germline values: CDR1 MNHEY, CDR2 SVGAGI. CDR3 length equals 13 residues. Between the trimmed V and J ends, which lost 2 bases and 0 bases, there was a span of 5 bases. This CDR3 reads CASSYGPSYEQYF. CDR3 bases: TGTGCCAGCAGTTACGGCCCCTCCTACGAGCAGTACTTC.

V gene TRBV7-6 combines with J gene TRBJ2-3, with 11 nucleotides matching TRBD2. The CDR3 extends over 16 amino acids. V shed 2 bases and J 3 bases; nucleotides not matched to a gene: 4. Germline CDR1 is SGHVS and CDR2 is FNYEAQ. CDR3 region: CASSLTASGRTDTQYF. The CDR3 DNA reads TGTGCCAGCAGCTTAACGGCTAGCGGGAGGACAGATACGCAGTATTTT.

V usage is TRBV7-9 and J usage is TRBJ2-5, with 7 nucleotides matching TRBD1. Germline V gene sequence: CDR1 SEHNR, CDR2 FQNEAQ (reference sequence). The CDR3 loop spans 15 amino acids. V trimming: 5 bases; J trimming: 2 bases; junction bases outside the gene matches: 8. This CDR3 is CASSPMGTAQETQYF. The CDR3 DNA reads as TGTGCCAGCAGCCCGATGGGGACAGCTCAAGAGACCCAGTACTTC.

The sample holds a few counts of this clone. The V call is TRBV7-2, the J call TRBJ2-4, with 11 bases matching TRBD2. V shed 4 bases and J 6 bases; nucleotides not matched to a gene: 11. Per the germline V gene, CDR1 is SGHTA and CDR2 is FQGNSA. This CDR3 contains 17 residues. CDR3 bases: TGTGCCAGCAGCTCCACCCTAGCGGGAGGTTCCAGAAACATTCAGTACTTC. This translates into CASSSTLAGGSRNIQYF.

This chain uses TRBV30 with TRBJ2-1, with 8 bases identical to TRBD1. CDR1 and CDR2 (germline): GTSNPN, SVGIG (reference sequence). The CDR3 contains 13 residues. V lost 2 bases to trimming and J lost 9 bases; unmatched junction nucleotides: 6. CDR3 DNA: TGTGCCTGGAGTATTCAGGGGGCGATTGAGCAGTTCTTC. It translates to CAWSIQGAIEQFF. Drawing the rest from reference TRBV30 and TRBJ2-1, the complete variable domain is SQTIHQWPATLVQPVGSPLSLECTVEGTSNPNLYWYRQAAGRGLQLLFYSVGIGQISSEVPQNLSASRPQDRQFILSSKKLLLSDSGFYLCAWSIQGAIEQFFGPGTRLTVL.

The chain recombines TRBV7-6 with TRBJ2-5; 9 nucleotides agree with TRBD2. Germline lookup yields CDR1 SGHVS and CDR2 FNYEAQ. Trimming cost V 6 bases and J 2 bases; bases outside gene matches: 10. The CDR3 runs 16 residues. Here the CDR3 DNA reads TGTGCCAGCAGACGGGGACTAGCAGGCACTCAAGAGACCCAGTACTTC. As protein: CASRRGLAGTQETQYF.

The rearrangement links TRBV7-2 to TRBJ2-7, with 12 bases fitting TRBD2. After removal of 4 bases from V and 6 bases from J, the junction contained 4 bases not matched to a gene. The CDR3 covers 14 residues. CDR1 and CDR2 (germline): SGHTA, FQGNSA. CDR3 residues: CASSSGLAGLEQYF. The CDR3 DNA follows: TGTGCCAGCAGCTCGGGACTAGCGGGTCTCGAGCAGTACTTC.

This chain links TRBV7-2 with TRBJ1-5; D gene ambiguous. The CDR3 is 13 residues long. The V end was cut by 5 bases, the J end by 0 bases, with 5 bases between. The germline V gene encodes CDR1 SGHTA and CDR2 FQGNSA. The CDR3 loop reads CASSPRSNQPQHF. The CDR3 region has the DNA TGTGCCAGCAGCCCCCGTAGCAATCAGCCCCAGCATTTT.